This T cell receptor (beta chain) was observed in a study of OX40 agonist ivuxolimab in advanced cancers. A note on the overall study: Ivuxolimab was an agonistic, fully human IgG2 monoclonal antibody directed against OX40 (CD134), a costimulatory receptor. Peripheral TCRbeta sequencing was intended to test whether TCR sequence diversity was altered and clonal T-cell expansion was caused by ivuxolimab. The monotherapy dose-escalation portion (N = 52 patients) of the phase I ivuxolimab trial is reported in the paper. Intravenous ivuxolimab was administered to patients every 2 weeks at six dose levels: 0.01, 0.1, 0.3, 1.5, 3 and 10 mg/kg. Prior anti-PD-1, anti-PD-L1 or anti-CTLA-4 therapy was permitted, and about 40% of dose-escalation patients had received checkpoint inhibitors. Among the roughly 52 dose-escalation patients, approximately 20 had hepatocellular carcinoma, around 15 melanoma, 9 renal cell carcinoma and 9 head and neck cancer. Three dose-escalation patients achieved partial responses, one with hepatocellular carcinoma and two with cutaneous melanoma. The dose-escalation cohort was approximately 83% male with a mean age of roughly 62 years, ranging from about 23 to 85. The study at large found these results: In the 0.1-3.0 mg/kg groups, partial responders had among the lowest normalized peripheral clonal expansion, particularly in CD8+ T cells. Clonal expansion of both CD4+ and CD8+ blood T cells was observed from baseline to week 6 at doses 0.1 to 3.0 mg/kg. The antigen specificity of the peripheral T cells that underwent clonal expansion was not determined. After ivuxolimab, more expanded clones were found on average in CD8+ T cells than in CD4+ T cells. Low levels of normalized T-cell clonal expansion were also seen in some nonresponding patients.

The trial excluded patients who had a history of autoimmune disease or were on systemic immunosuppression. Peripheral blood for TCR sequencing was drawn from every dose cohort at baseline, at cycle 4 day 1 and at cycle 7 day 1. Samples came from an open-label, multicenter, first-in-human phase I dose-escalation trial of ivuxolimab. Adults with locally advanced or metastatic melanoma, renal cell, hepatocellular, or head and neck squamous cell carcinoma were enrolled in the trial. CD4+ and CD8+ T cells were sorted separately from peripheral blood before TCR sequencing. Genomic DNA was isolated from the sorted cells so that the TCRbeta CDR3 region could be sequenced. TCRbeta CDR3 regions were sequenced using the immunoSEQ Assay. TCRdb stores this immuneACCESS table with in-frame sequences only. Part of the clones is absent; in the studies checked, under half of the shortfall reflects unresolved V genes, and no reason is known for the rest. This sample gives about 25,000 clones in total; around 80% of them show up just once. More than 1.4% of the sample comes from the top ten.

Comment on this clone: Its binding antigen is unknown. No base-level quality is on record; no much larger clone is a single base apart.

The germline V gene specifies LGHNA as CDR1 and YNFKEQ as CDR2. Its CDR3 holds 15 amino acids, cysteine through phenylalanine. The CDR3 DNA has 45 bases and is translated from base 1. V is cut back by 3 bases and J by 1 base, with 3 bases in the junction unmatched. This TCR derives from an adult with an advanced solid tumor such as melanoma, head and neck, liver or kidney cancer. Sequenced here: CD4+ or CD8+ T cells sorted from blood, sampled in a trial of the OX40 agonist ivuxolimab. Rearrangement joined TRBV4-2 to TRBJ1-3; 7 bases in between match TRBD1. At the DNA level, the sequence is TGTGCCAGCAGCCAGACAGGGTTATCTGGAAACACCATATATTTT. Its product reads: CASSQTGLSGNTIYF.